A single sample gave rise to the 30 T cell receptor beta chains below, sequenced in a study of T cells expressing NK-cell markers. From its re-call of the 5' RACE reads, TCRdb lists each CDR3 protein once, without DNA. There are about 260,000 distinct CDR3 sequences in the sample, with roughly 4.2% held by the top ten. Sequencing input: blood T cells: a sorted CD56 or NKG2C T cell subset, CD4+ or CD8+ T cells, or bulk PBMC T cells (not recorded which). The origin of the receptors is a woman aged 18-70 years in good health.

The V and J genes are TRBV27 and TRBJ2-3; the TRBD1 assignment by TCRdb is unverifiable without DNA. The CDR3 covers 15 residues. CDR1 and CDR2 (germline): MNHEY, SMNVEV (reference sequence). Here the CDR3 reads CASRDRGLRTDTQYF.

CDR3 residues: CASSLYGTQETQYF. The rearrangement links TRBV7-9 to TRBJ2-5; without DNA, the TCRdb call of TRBD1 cannot be checked. Germline CDR1 and CDR2: SEHNR and FQNEAQ (reference sequence). The CDR3 consists of 14 residues.

The chain recombines TRBV20-1 with TRBJ1-1; TCRdb designates TRBD1, a call that cannot be tested without DNA. The CDR3 runs 14 residues. Germline V CDR1 and CDR2: DFQATT, SNEGSKA (reference sequence). CDR3 sequence reads: CSARYRGSTTEAFF.

The rearrangement uses TRBV10-2 and TRBJ2-5; TCRdb selects TRBD1, and the lack of DNA leaves this call unchecked. Germline values: CDR1 WSHSY, CDR2 SAAADI. The CDR3 totals 16 residues. The CDR3 region is CASSGSSQVGRETQYF.

The CDR3 spells CAWSLRPMAGELFF. The J gene is TRBJ2-2, the V gene TRBV30. Germline loops: CDR1 GTSNPN, CDR2 SVGIG (reference sequence). CDR3 size: 14 residues.

V usage is TRBV21-1 and J usage is TRBJ1-1; the D call of TRBD1 rests on TCRdb alone, since no DNA is present to check it. TRBV21-1 is a pseudogene segment. The CDR3 loop spans 18 amino acids. The chain's CDR3 is CASSTSRGTGAENTEAFF.

J is TRBJ1-4 and V is TRBV7-2. The CDR3 covers 16 residues. Germline loops: CDR1 SGHTA, CDR2 FQGNSA. The CDR3 here is CASSLGLGATNEKLFF.

The chain links TRBV7-2 to TRBJ1-6. The CDR3 contains 17 residues. CDR1 and CDR2 (germline): SGHTA, FQGNSA. The CDR3 loop reads CASSRQVSSSYNSPLHF.

V and J are TRBV3-1 and TRBJ2-4. The CDR3 loop spans 17 amino acids. Germline loops: CDR1 LGHDT, CDR2 YNNKEL (reference sequence). The chain's CDR3 is CASSQDLTDPSKNIQYF.

The chain employs TRBV10-1 and TRBJ1-2. The CDR3 extends over 15 amino acids. Germline CDR1 and CDR2: WNHNN and SYGVQD (reference sequence). The CDR3 spells CASSESTGSLYGYTF.

The rearrangement uses TRBV20-1 and TRBJ1-6. CDR3 length: 17 residues. Germline values: CDR1 DFQATT, CDR2 SNEGSKA (reference sequence). Here the CDR3 reads CSARDRRLSSYNSPLHF.

V and J are TRBV12-3 or TRBV12-4 and TRBJ1-5. The CDR3 extends over 13 amino acids. The CDR3 loop is CASRFGYNQPQHF.

The V call is TRBV5-6, the J call TRBJ1-2. Germline V gene lookup returns CDR1 SGHDT and CDR2 YYEEEE. The CDR3 loop spans 15 amino acids. CDR3: CASSPNQGSNYGYTF.

The chain is built from TRBV20-1 and TRBJ2-7; TCRdb designates TRBD1, a call that cannot be tested without DNA. The CDR3 consists of 13 residues. Germline CDR1 DFQATT, CDR2 SNEGSKA (reference sequence). CDR3 sequence reads: CSARGQRPYEQYF.

The chain links TRBV6-1 to TRBJ2-2. This CDR3 is 14 amino acids long. Germline values: CDR1 MNHNS, CDR2 SASEGT. The CDR3: CASCKVWGTGELFF.

This chain connects TRBV20-1 to TRBJ1-5; TCRdb's D gene call, TRBD1, goes unchecked for lack of DNA. CDR1 DFQATT and CDR2 SNEGSKA come from the germline V gene (reference sequence). The CDR3 runs to 14 residues. The chain's CDR3 is CSARTGGRDQPQHF.

V usage is TRBV18 and J usage is TRBJ1-5; checking the TCRdb D call of TRBD1 is not possible without DNA. Germline V gene sequence: CDR1 KGHSH, CDR2 LQKENI. This CDR3 has 13 residues. The CDR3 spells CASSGGRNQPQHF.

The rearrangement uses TRBV29-1 and TRBJ2-5. CDR1 is SQVTM and CDR2 is ANQGSEA in the germline V gene. The CDR3 totals 11 residues. The CDR3: CSVELGETQYF.

This chain links TRBV7-9 with TRBJ2-4; TCRdb calls TRBD1, which cannot be checked without DNA. The CDR3 has 13 amino acids. Germline CDR1 is SEHNR and CDR2 is FQNEAQ (reference sequence). CDR3 protein: CASSTDRFLFQYF.

This chain uses TRBV6-5 with TRBJ2-1; TCRdb gives TRBD2 as the D gene, but with no DNA this cannot be confirmed. The CDR3 spans 15 residues. Germline CDR1 MNHEY, CDR2 SVGAGI. This CDR3 reads CASSYGGSGGPEQFF.

J is TRBJ1-6 and V is TRBV25-1; there is no DNA to check the TCRdb D call of TRBD1. Germline V gene lookup returns CDR1 MGHDK and CDR2 SYGVNS. The length of the CDR3 is 14 residues. The CDR3 loop is CASNTGGASSPLHF. Together with reference TRBV25-1 and TRBJ1-6, the CDR3 gives the full variable domain: EADIYQTPRYLVIGTGKKITLECSQTMGHDKMYWYQQDPGMELHLIHYSYGVNSTEKGDLSSESTVSRIRTEHFPLTLESARPSHTSQYLCASNTGGASSPLHFGNGTRLTVT.

This chain joins TRBV10-3 and TRBJ1-1; TCRdb lists TRBD1, though no DNA is available to test this call. The CDR3 spans 14 residues. Germline CDR1 and CDR2: ENHRY and SYGVKD. The CDR3 spells CAITPGHLNTEAFF.

This chain connects TRBV19 to TRBJ2-5. CDR1 and CDR2 from the germline V gene are LNHDA and SQIVND (reference sequence). The CDR3 extends over 12 amino acids. Here the CDR3 reads CASRSWQETQYF.

This chain joins TRBV20-1 and TRBJ1-2; TCRdb outputs TRBD1, but without DNA this stays unchecked. CDR1 and CDR2 from the germline V gene are DFQATT and SNEGSKA (reference sequence). This CDR3 is built from 13 residues. The CDR3 protein is CSASKDRGYGYTF.

The chain joins TRBV20-1 to TRBJ2-2; TCRdb selects TRBD2, and the lack of DNA leaves this call unchecked. This CDR3 comprises 13 residues. Germline V gene lookup returns CDR1 DFQATT and CDR2 SNEGSKA (reference sequence). The CDR3: CSASTPNTGELFF.

V gene TRBV6-1 combines with J gene TRBJ1-5; checking the TCRdb D call of TRBD1 is not possible without DNA. The CDR3 extends over 15 amino acids. The germline gives CDR1 MNHNS, CDR2 SASEGT. This CDR3 is CASSLVTGGNQPQHF.

The V call is TRBV6-5, the J call TRBJ2-1. This CDR3 has 13 amino acids. Per the germline V gene, CDR1 is MNHEY and CDR2 is SVGAGI. This CDR3 is CASSLAEYNEQFF.

V usage is TRBV7-2 and J usage is TRBJ2-1; TCRdb names TRBD1, which stays unverified in the absence of DNA. This CDR3 has 15 residues. The germline V gene has CDR1 SGHTA and CDR2 FQGNSA. CDR3 region: CASSLGPGGYNEQFF.

The V and J genes are TRBV5-1 and TRBJ2-1; TCRdb gives TRBD1 as the D gene, but with no DNA this cannot be confirmed. The CDR3 length is 13 residues. Germline-derived CDR1 and CDR2 are SGHRS and YFSETQ. CDR3 loop: CASSLGTGGEQFF.

The gene calls are TRBV20-1 and TRBJ1-4; absent DNA, TCRdb's TRBD1 call cannot be checked. CDR1 and CDR2 (germline): DFQATT, SNEGSKA (reference sequence). CDR3 length: 15 residues. The CDR3 reads CSASVDREGVKKLFF.